This T cell receptor (beta chain) emerged from a study of regulatory T cells in long-lasting Graves disease. Germline CDR1 reads SQVTM; CDR2 reads ANQGSEA. CDR3 size: 18 residues. Trimming took off 7 bases at V and 0 bases at J, with 22 bases between the two ends. Time point: newly diagnosed GD, antithyroid drugs for less than 3 months. Researchers made the TCR library from RNA that was extracted from PBMCs. Combining iRepertoire HTBI primers with Arm-PCR of CDR3 regions, the authors built TCR beta libraries. TCRdb independently ran MiXCR on the multiplex PCR reads; one entry per CDR3 protein. Among around 500,000 distinct CDR3 sequences listed, roughly 15% were seen once. This sample also belongs to another study, concerning T cells in Graves' hyperthyroidism and ophthalmopathy.

The sequenced sample was peripheral blood mononuclear cells (PBMCs), obtained at new diagnosis, from a patient treated with antithyroid drugs. The V gene is TRBV29-1, the J gene TRBJ2-6, with TRBD1 as a possible D gene (6 bases). The receptor was derived from a middle-aged woman with Graves disease. CDR3 sequence (DNA): TGCAGCGCGGTGACAGGCTACAGGAGTGGCTCTGGGGCCAACGTCCTGACTTTC. Its protein product is CSAVTGYRSGSGANVLTF.